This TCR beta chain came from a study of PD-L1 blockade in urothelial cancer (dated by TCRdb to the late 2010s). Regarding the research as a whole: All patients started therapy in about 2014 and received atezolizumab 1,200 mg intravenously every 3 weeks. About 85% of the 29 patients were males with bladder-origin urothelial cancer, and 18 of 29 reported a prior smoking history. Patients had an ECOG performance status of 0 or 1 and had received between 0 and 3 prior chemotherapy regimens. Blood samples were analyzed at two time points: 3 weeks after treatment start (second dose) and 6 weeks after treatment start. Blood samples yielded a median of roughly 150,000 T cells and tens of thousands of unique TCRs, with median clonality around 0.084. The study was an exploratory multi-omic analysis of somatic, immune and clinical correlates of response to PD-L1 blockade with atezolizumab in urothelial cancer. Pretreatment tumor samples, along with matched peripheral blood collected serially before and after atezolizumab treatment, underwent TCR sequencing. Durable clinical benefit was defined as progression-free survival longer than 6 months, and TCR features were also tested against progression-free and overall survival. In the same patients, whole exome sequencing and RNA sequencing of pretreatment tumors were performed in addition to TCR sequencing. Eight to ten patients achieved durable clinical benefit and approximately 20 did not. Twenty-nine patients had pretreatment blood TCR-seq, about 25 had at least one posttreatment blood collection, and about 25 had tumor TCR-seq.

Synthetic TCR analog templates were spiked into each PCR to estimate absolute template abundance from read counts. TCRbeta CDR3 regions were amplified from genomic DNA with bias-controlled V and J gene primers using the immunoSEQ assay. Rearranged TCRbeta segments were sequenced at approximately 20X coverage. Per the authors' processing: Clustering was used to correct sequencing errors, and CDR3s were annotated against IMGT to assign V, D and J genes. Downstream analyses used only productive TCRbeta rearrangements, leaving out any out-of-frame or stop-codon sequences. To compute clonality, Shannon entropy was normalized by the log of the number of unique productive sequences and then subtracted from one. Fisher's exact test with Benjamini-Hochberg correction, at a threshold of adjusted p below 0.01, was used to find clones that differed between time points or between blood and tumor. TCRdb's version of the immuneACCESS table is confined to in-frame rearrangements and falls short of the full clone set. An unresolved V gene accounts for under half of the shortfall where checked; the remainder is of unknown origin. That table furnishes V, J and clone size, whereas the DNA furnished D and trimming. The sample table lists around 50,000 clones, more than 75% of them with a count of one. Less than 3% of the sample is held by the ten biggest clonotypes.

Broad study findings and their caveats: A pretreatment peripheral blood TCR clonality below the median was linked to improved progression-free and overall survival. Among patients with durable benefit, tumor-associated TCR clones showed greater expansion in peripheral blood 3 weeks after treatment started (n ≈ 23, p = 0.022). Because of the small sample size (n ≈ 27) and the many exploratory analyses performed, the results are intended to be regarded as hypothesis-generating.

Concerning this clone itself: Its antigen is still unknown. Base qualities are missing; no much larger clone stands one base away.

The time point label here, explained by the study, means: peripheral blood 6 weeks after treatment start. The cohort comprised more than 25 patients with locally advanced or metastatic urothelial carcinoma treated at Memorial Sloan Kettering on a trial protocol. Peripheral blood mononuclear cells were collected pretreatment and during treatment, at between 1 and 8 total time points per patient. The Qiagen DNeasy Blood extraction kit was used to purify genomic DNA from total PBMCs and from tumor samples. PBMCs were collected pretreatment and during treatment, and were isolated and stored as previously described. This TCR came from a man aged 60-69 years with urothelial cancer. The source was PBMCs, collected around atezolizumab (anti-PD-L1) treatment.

The CDR3 here reads CASSQVTGGPTDTQYF. The sequenced DNA is TGTGCCAGCAGCCAAGTGACGGGAGGGCCGACAGATACGCAGTATTTT. The receptor chain draws on TRBV7-2 and TRBJ2-3, with 8 bases in between that match TRBD2. The germline V gene supplies CDR1 SGHTA and CDR2 FQGNSA. Including the terminal cysteine and phenylalanine, the CDR3 comprises 16 residues. Just CDR3 DNA is preserved here, 48 bases in frame from base 1. Trimming leaves V shorter by 5 bases and J shorter by 3 bases, with the junction holding 10 bases beyond the gene matches.